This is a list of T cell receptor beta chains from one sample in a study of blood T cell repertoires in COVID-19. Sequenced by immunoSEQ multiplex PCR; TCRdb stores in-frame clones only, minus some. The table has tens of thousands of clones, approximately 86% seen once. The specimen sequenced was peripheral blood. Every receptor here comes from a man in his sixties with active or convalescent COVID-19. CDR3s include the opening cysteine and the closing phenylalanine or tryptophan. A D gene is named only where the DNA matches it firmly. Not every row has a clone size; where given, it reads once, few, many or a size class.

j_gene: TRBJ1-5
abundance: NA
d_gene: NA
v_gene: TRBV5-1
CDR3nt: TGCGCCAGCAGCTTGTTTCTCAATCAGCCCCAGCATTTT
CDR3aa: CASSLFLNQPQHF

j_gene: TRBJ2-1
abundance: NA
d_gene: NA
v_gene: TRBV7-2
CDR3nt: TGTGCCAGCAGCTTAGGATCGAGTAGCTCCTACAATGAGCAGTTCTTC
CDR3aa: CASSLGSSSSYNEQFF

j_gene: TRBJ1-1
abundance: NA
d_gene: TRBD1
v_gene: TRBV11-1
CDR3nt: TGTGCCAGCAGCCCCCGGACAGGGCAGAACACTGAAGCTTTCTTT
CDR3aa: CASSPRTGQNTEAFF

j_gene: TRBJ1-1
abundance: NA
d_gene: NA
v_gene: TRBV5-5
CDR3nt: TGTGCCAGCAGCTTATTGACAGGCATGAACACTGAAGCTTTCTTT
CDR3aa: CASSLLTGMNTEAFF

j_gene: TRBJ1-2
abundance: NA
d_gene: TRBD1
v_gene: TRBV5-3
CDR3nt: TGTGCCAGAAGCGGGGGCAGGGGGCTCTATGGCTACACCTTC
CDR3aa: CARSGGRGLYGYTF

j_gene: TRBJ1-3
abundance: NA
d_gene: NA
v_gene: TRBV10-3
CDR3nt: TGTGCCATCAGGTTCAGCTCTGGAAACACCATATATTTT
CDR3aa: CAIRFSSGNTIYF

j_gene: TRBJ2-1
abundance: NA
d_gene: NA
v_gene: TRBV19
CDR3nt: TGTGCCAGTACCCCCCCCCTCGGCAGGGGTATCTACAATGAGCAGTTCTTC
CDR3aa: CASTPPLGRGIYNEQFF

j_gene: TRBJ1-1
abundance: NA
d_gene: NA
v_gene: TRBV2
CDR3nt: TGTGCCAGCATCGCGGGGAGCCTGAACACTGAAGCTTTCTTT
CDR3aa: CASIAGSLNTEAFF

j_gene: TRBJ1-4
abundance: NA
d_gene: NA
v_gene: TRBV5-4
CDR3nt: TGTGCCAGCAGCTTGGACACAAATGAAAAACTGTTTTTT
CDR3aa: CASSLDTNEKLFF

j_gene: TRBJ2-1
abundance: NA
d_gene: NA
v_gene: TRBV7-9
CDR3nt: TGTGCCAGCAGCTTAGTCGGGTCATCGGACAATGAGCAGTTCTTC
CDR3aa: CASSLVGSSDNEQFF

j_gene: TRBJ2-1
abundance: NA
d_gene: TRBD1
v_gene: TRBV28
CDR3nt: TGTGCCAGCATCCAGGGGGACTACAATGAGCAGTTCTTC
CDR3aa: CASIQGDYNEQFF

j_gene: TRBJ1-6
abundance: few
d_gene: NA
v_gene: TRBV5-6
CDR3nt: TGTGCCAGCAGTCGCCGGGGGTCGAACTCACCCCTCCACTTT
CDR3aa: CASSRRGSNSPLHF

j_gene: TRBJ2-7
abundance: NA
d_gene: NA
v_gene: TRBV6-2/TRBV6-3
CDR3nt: TGTGCCAGCAGTTACCATTCGGGGGGCGTCGAGCAGTACTTC
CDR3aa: CASSYHSGGVEQYF

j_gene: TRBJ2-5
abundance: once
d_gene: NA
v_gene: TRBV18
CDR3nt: TGTGCCAGCTCACGGGACTCCCAAGAGACCCAGTACTTC
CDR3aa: CASSRDSQETQYF

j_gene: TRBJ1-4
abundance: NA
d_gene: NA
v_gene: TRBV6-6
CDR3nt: TGTGCCAGCAGTTCCGTGGACAGAGAAAAACTGTTTTTT
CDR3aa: CASSSVDREKLFF

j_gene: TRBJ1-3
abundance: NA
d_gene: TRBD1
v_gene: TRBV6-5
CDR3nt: TGTGCCAGCAGACGGGACAGAGCTGGAAACACCATATATTTT
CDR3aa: CASRRDRAGNTIYF

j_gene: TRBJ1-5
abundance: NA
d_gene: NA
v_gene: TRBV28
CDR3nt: TGTGCCTCCATCCAGAGGGATCAGCCCCAGCATTTT
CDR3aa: CASIQRDQPQHF

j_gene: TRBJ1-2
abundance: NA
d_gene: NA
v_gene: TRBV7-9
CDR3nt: TGTGCCAGCAGCCATGTCCCGGAGAACTATGGCTACACCTTC
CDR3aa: CASSHVPENYGYTF

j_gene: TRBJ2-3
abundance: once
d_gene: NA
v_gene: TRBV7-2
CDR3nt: TGTGCCAGCAGCTTACAGGGCCCAGATACGCAGTATTTT
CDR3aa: CASSLQGPDTQYF

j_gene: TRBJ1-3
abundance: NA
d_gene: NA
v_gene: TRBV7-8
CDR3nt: TGTGCCAGCAGCTTAATGGACAGAATCTACTCTGGAAACACCATATATTTT
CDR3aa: CASSLMDRIYSGNTIYF

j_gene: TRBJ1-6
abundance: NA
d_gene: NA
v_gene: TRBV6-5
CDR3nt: TGTGCCGGTTCCTCCAGGGTGGCGAATTCACCCCTCCACTTT
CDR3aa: CAGSSRVANSPLHF

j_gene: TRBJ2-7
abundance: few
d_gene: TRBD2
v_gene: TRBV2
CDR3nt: TGTGCCAGCAGTGAAGGTCTGCGGGGGGCGCGGTACTTC
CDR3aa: CASSEGLRGARYF

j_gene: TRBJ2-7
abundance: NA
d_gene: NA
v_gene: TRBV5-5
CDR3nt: TGTGCCAGCAGCTTAGAGACAGGATTCTACGAGCAGTACTTC
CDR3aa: CASSLETGFYEQYF

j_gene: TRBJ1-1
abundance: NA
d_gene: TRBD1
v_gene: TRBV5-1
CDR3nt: TGCGCCAGCAGCACAAACAGGGGTCGGACTGAAGCTTTCTTT
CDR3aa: CASSTNRGRTEAFF

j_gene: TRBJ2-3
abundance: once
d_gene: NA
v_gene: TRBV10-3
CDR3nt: TGTGCCATCAGTGACAGGGCCGGAAGCACAGATACGCAGTATTTT
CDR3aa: CAISDRAGSTDTQYF

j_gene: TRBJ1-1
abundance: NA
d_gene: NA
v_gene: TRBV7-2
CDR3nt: TGTGCCAGCAGCTTATCGGGACTTGCGGTTGTTGAAGCTTTCTTT
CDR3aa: CASSLSGLAVVEAFF

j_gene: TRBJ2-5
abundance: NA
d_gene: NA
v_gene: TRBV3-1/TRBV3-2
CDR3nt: TGTGCCAGCAGCCTGGGCGGGACAGAAGAGACCCAGTACTTC
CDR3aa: CASSLGGTEETQYF

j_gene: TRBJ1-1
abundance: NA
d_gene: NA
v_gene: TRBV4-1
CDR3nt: TGCGCCAGCAGCCAAGGGCGGGCTTCTCAAGACACTGAAGCTTTCTTT
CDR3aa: CASSQGRASQDTEAFF

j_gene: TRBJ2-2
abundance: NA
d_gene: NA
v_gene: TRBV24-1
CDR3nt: TGTGCCACCAGTGATCCCGGGACACTCCAAGCCGGGGAGCTGTTTTTT
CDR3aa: CATSDPGTLQAGELFF

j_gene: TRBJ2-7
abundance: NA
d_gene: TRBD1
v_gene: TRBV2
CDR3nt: TGTGCCAGCAGCGGACAGGGGGCTTTGCAGTACTTC
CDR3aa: CASSGQGALQYF

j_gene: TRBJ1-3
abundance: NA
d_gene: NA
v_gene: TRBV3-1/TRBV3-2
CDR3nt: TGTGCCAGCAGCCCCGCGTGGGTGGAGGGAAACACCATATATTTT
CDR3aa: CASSPAWVEGNTIYF

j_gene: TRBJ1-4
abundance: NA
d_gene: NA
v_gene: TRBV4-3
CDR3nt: TGCGCCAGCAGCCAAGATGGGCAGGGTAGGGAAAAACTGTTTTTT
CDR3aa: CASSQDGQGREKLFF

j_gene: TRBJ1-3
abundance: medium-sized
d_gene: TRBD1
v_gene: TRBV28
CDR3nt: TGTGCCAGCAGTTCAGGACAGGGGGGGAGCACCATATATTTT
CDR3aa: CASSSGQGGSTIYF

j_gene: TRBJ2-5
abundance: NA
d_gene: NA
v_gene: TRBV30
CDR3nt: TGTGCCTGGAGGGCTCCGGGACACGAGACCCAGTACTTC
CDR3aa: CAWRAPGHETQYF

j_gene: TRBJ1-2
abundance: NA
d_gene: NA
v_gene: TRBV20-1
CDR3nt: TGCAGTGCTAGTCCCACAGGGTTTGGAGGCTACACCTTC
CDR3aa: CSASPTGFGGYTF

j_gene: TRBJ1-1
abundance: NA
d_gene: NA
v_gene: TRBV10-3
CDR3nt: TGTGCCATCAGTGAGTCGCGGGGAGATGGAGAAGCTTTCTTT
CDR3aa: CAISESRGDGEAFF

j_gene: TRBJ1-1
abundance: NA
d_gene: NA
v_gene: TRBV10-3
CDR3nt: TGTGCCATCAGTGAGGGACGCCCGGGAGGCACTGAAGCTTTCTTT
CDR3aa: CAISEGRPGGTEAFF

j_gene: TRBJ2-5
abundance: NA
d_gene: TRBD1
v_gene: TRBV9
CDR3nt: TGTGCCAGCAGCGCCCAGACAGGGGAGGAGGAGACCCAGTACTTC
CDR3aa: CASSAQTGEEETQYF

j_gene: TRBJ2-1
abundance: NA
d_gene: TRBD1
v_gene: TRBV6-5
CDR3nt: TGTGCCAGCAGCCCCAGGGGGTTCAATGAGCAGTTCTTC
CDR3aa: CASSPRGFNEQFF

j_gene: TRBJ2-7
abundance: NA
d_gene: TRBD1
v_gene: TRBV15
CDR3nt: TGTGCCACCAGCAGAGATAAGGGACAGGCCTACGAGCAGTACTTC
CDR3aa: CATSRDKGQAYEQYF

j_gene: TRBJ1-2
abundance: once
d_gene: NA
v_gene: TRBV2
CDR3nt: TGTGCCAGCAGTGGCGTCGTAATAAGCTATGGCTACACCTTC
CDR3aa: CASSGVVISYGYTF

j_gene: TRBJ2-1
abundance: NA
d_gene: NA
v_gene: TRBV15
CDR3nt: TGTGCCACCAGCAGTGCCCATCATTGGACAGACTCCTACAATGAGCAGTTCTTC
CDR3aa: CATSSAHHWTDSYNEQFF

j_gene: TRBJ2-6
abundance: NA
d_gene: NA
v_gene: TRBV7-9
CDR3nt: TGTGCCAGCAGCTTAGGGAGAACCCAACTCTCTGGGGCCAACGTCCTGACTTTC
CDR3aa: CASSLGRTQLSGANVLTF

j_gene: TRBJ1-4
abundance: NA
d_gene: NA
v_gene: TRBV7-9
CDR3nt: TGTGCCAGCAGTGGGGAGTGGAGTGAAAAACTGTTTTTT
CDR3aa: CASSGEWSEKLFF

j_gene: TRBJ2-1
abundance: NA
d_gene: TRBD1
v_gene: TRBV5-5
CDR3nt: TGTGCCAGCAGCGGGGGACAGGTTCTTCGGGTCGCGCAGTTCTTC
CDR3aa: CASSGGQVLRVAQFF

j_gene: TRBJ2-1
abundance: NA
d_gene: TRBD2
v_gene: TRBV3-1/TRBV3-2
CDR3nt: TGTGCCAGCAGCCAGGGTTCGCGGGGGGGACAGTTCTTC
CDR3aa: CASSQGSRGGQFF

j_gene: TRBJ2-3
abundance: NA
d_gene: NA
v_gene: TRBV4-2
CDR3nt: TGTGCCAGCAGCCAACCCCCCGGGACTGACACAGATACGCAGTATTTT
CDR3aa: CASSQPPGTDTDTQYF

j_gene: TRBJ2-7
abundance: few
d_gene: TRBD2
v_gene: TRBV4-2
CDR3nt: TGTGCCAGCAGCCTAAGGGCCGGGACTAACGAGTATATATCCTACGAGCAGTACTTC
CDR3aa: CASSLRAGTNEYISYEQYF

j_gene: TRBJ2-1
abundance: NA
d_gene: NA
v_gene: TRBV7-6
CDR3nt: TGTGCCAGCAGCTCCCGGGATAAACACAATGAGCAGTTCTTC
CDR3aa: CASSSRDKHNEQFF

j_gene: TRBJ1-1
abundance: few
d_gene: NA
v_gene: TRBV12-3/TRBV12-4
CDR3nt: TGTGCCAGCAGTCTACGGGGTAAAGCTTTCTTT
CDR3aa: CASSLRGKAFF

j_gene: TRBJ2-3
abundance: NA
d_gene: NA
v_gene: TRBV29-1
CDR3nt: TGCAGCGTTGACGGAGGTGGGATGATAAGCACAGATACGCAGTATTTT
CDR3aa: CSVDGGGMISTDTQYF